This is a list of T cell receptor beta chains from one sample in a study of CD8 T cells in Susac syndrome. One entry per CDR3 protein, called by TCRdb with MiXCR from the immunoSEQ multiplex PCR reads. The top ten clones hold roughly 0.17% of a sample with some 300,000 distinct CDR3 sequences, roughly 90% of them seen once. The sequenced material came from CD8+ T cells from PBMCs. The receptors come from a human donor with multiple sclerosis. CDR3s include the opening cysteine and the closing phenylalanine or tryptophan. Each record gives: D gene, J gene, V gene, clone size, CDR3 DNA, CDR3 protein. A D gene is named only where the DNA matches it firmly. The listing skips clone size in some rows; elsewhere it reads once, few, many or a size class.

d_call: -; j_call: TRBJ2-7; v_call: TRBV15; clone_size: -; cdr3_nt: TGTGCCACCAGCAGAGCCCATAGTGCCCACGAGCAATACTTC; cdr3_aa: CATSRAHSAHEQYF
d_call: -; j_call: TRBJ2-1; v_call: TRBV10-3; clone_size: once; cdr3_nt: TGTGCCATCAGTGACGTCCAATACAATGAGCAGTTCTTC; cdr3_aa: CAISDVQYNEQFF
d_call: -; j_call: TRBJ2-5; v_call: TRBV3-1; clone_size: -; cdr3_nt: TGTGCCAGCAGCCTCGGACTGGAAGCCCTCCAAGAGACCCAGTACTTC; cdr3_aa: CASSLGLEALQETQYF
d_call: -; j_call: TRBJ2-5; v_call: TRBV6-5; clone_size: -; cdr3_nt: TGTGCCAGCAGTTACTGGTCCGGCGGCTCCCCGGGGGAGACCCAGTACTTC; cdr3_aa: CASSYWSGGSPGETQYF
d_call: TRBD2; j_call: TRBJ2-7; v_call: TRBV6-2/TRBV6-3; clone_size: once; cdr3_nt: TGTGCCAGCAGTCGACTAGCGGGAGTCCACGAGCAGTACTTC; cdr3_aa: CASSRLAGVHEQYF
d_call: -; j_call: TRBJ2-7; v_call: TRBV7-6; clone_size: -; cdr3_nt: TGTGCCAGCAGCTTAGCGGGTTATCCCTCCTACGAGCAGTACTTC; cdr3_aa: CASSLAGYPSYEQYF
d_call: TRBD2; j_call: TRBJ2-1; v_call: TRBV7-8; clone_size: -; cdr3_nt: TGTGCCAGCAGCCCCGGACTAGCGGGGGGGCAAGCCTACAATGAGCAGTTCTTC; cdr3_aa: CASSPGLAGGQAYNEQFF
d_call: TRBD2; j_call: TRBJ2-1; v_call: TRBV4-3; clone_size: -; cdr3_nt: TGCGCCAGCAGCTTACGGACTAGCGGGGAATACAATGAGCAGTTCTTC; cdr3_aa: CASSLRTSGEYNEQFF
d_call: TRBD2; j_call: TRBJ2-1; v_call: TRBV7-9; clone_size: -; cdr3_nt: TGTGCCAGCAGCTTAGCCCTAGCGGGACAAAAAAGGAATGAGCAGTTCTTC; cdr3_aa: CASSLALAGQKRNEQFF
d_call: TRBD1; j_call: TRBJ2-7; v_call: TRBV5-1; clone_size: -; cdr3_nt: TGCGCCAGCAGCTTGACAGGGGGAGACGAGCAGTACTTC; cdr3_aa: CASSLTGGDEQYF
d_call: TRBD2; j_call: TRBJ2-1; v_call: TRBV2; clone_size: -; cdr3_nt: TGTGCCAGCAGTCCGACTAGCGGGAGGGCCGGAGGGAATGAGCAGTTCTTC; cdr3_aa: CASSPTSGRAGGNEQFF
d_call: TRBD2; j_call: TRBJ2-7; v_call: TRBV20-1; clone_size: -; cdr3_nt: TGCAGTGCTAGAGATCTAGCGGGGGGTTACGAGCAGTACTTC; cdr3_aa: CSARDLAGGYEQYF
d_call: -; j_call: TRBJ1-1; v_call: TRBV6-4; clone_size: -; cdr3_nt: TGTGCCAGCAGTGAGAATGGGGAGAACACTGAAGCTTTCTTT; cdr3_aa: CASSENGENTEAFF
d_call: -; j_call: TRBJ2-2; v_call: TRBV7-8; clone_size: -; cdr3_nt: TGTGCCACCACTTCGGGGAGATTGAACACCGGGGAGCTGTTTTTT; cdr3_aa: CATTSGRLNTGELFF
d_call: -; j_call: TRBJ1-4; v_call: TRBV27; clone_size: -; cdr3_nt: TGTGCCAGCAGTTTCCTGGCGCTGCAGAATGAAAAACTGTTTTTT; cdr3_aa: CASSFLALQNEKLFF
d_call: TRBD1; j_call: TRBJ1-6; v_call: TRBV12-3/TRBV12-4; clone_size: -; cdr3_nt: TGTGCCAGCAGTCCCAGGGGGTCAGGTGATAGTGGCCTCCACTTT; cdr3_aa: CASSPRGSGDSGLHF
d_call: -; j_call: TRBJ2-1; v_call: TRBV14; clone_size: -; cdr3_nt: TGTGCCAGCAGCCAAGTCAAAGGGGAGACCTTAATTTGGCGGGTCGATGAGCAGTTCTTC; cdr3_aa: CASSQVKGETLIWRVDEQFF
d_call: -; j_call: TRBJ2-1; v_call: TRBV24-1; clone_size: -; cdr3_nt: TGTGCCACCAGTGATTTAGGAGGGGCAGGGAATGAGCAGTTCTTC; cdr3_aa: CATSDLGGAGNEQFF
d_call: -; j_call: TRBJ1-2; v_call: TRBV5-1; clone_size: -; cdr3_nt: TGCGCCAGCAGCACCCCCGGGACGGAGGCCTATGGCTACACCTTC; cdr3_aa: CASSTPGTEAYGYTF
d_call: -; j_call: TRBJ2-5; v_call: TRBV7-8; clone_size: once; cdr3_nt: TGTGCCAGCAGCCCGTGGGACGCCGGGGAGACCCAGTACTTC; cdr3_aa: CASSPWDAGETQYF
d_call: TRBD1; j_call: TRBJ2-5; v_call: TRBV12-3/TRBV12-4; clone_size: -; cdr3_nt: TGTGCCAGCAGTCCCGAACCGGGACAGCTAGAGACCCAGTACTTC; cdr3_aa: CASSPEPGQLETQYF
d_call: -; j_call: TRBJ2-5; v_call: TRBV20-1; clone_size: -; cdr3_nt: TGCAGTGCTAGAGGGGGGACGGCCCAAGAGACCCAGTACTTC; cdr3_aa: CSARGGTAQETQYF
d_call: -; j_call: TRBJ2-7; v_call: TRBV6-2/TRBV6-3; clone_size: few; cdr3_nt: TGTGCCAGCAGTTCACCGGGGCCATACTACGAGCAGTACTTC; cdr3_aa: CASSSPGPYYEQYF
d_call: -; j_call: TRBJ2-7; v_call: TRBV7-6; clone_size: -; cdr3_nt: TGTGCCAGCAGCAAGACAGGCCTAGGCTCCTACGAGCAGTACTTC; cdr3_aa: CASSKTGLGSYEQYF
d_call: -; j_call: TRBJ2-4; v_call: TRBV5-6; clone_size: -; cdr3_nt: TGTGCCAGCAGCGAGGGGTGGCAGGCCAACCTGGGCATTCAGTACTTC; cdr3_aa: CASSEGWQANLGIQYF
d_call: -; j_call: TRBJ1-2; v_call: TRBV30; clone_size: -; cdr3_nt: TGTGCCTGGAGTATCGCAGGGTCCCCTTTCTATGGCTACACCTTC; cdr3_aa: CAWSIAGSPFYGYTF
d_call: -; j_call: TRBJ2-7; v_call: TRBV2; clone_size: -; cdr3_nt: TGTGCCAGCAGTGAGTCGGGAGAGAGCTCCTACGAGCAGTACTTC; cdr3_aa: CASSESGESSYEQYF
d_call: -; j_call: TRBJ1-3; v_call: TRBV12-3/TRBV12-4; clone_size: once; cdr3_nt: TGTGCCAGCAGTTTTTTAATCTCCAGCTCTGGAAACACCATATATTTT; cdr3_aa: CASSFLISSSGNTIYF
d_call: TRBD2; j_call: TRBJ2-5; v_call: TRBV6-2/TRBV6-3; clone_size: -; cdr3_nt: TGTGCCAGCAGCCCAACTAGCGGGAGGTACCAAGAGACCCAGTACTTC; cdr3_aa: CASSPTSGRYQETQYF
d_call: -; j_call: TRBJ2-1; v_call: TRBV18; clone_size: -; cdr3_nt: TGTGCCAGCTCCCCTATAGTGAATGAGCAGTTCTTC; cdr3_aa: CASSPIVNEQFF
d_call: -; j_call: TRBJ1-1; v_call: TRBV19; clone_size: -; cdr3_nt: TGTGCCAGTAGGCCAGGCCCCCGATCTGAAGCTTTCTTT; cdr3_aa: CASRPGPRSEAFF
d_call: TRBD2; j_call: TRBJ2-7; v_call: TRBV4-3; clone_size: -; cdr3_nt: TGCGCCAGCAGCCAAGATCTCACTAGCGGCTACGAGCAGTACTTC; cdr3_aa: CASSQDLTSGYEQYF
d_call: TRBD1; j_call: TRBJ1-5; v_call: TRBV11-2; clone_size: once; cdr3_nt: TGTGCCAGCAGCTACACAGGGGGGGTCGATCAGCCCCAGCATTTT; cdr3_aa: CASSYTGGVDQPQHF
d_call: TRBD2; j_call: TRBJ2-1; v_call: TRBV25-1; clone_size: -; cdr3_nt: TGTGCCAGCAGTGATCTAGCGGGGGGCAATGAGCAGTTCTTC; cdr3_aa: CASSDLAGGNEQFF
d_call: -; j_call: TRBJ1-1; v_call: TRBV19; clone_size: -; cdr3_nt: TGTGCCAGTAGTATCGTGCCCACTGAAGCTTTCTTT; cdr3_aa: CASSIVPTEAFF
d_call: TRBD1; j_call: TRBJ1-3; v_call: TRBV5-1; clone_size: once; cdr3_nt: TGCGCCAGCAGCTTGGAGGGGGCGCCTGGAAACACCATATATTTT; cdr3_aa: CASSLEGAPGNTIYF
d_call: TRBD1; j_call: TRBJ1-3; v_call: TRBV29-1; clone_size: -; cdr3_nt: TGCAGCGTTGGGAGTGGACCATCGGGACAGGGGCGCTCTGGAAACACCATATATTTT; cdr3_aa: CSVGSGPSGQGRSGNTIYF
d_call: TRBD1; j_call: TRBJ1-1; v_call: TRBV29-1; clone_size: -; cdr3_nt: TGCAGCGTATTCACAGGGGGCTGGGACACTGAAGCTTTCTTT; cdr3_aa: CSVFTGGWDTEAFF